The 10 T cell receptor beta chains below all came from one sample that was sequenced in a study of tissue T cells after allogeneic stem cell transplantation. Clones were sequenced by immunoSEQ multiplex PCR, and TCRdb holds only the in-frame ones, with some missing. The sample includes 7,000 to 9,500 clones, roughly a third of them seen just once. Stated time point: mouse harvest day 14 after allogeneic transplant. Mouse grafts combined 10^7 T-cell-depleted bone marrow cells with 10^6 splenic CD5+ T cells. The specimen was skin. The receptors were sampled from a female BALB/c mouse given C57BL/6 T cells with graft-versus-host disease after an allogeneic hematopoietic cell transplant.

The table lists this clone with a few counts. Gene names are mouse gene names. Read data end 1 residue before the CDR3 end; the end is taken from the germline J gene. Other nucleotide sequences in the sample specify the same CDR3. The chain combines TRBV26 with TRBJ2-5; 11 bases line up with TRBD1. This CDR3 is 13 amino acids long. Germline CDR1 and CDR2: KGHPV and FQNQEV (reference sequence). With 2 bases clipped from V and 8 bases from J, the junction kept 0 bases outside the gene matches. The CDR3 DNA, read in part, is TGTGCCAGCAGTCTGGGGACAGGGGGCACCCAGTAC. As protein: CASSLGTGGTQY. The full CDR3 sequence reads CASSLGTGGTQYF.

About this clone itself: Any gene name here is a mouse gene name. Read coverage stops 1 residue before the CDR3 terminus; the germline J gene supplies the remainder. The chain uses TRBV26 and TRBJ1-2; D might be TRBD1 (5 bases). Per germline, CDR1 KGHPV and CDR2 FQNQEV (reference sequence). CDR3 length: 12 residues. Between the trimmed V and J ends, which lost 4 bases and 2 bases, there was a span of 5 bases. The covered CDR3 bases are TGTGCCAGCAGTCAGGGGAACTCCGACTACACC. This translates into CASSQGNSDYT. The full CDR3 protein reads CASSQGNSDYTF.

As regards this clone: Gene and germline names: mouse. The read ends 1 residue before the CDR3 terminus; that terminus is restored from the germline J gene. V and J are TRBV26 and TRBJ2-5; 9 bases line up with TRBD1. Per germline, CDR1 KGHPV and CDR2 FQNQEV (reference sequence). CDR3 length: 15 amino acids. V gave up 2 bases and J gave up 5 bases; unmatched junction bases: 5. CDR3 DNA, as far as it was read: TGTGCCAGCAGTCTGGAGGGACAGGGAGGAGACACCCAGTAC. Translated, it gives CASSLEGQGGDTQY. The full CDR3 sequence reads CASSLEGQGGDTQYF. The full variable domain, its missing parts supplied by reference TRBV26 and TRBJ2-5, is NSKVIQTPRYLVKGQGQKAKMRCIPEKGHPVVFWYQQNKNNEFKFLINFQNQEVLQQIDMTEKRFSAECPSNSPCSLEIQSSEAGDSALYLCASSLEGQGGDTQYFGPGTRLLVL.

Relative to its sample, this clone is medium-sized (0.01 to 0.1%). Genes and germline are mouse. The CDR3 end lies 1 residue beyond the end of the read and is filled in from the germline J gene. V is TRBV2 and J is TRBJ2-1, with D possibly being TRBD1 or TRBD2 (7 bases each). V gave up 0 bases and J gave up 7 bases, with 16 bases separating them. The germline V gene has CDR1 LGHNA and CDR2 YSYQKL. The CDR3 sequence is 16 residues long. CDR3 DNA, as far as it was read: TGTGCCAGCAGCCAAGACGGGCAGGGGGGCGGGGCTGAGCAGTTC. Protein product: CASSQDGQGGGAEQF. Given in full, the CDR3 is CASSQDGQGGGAEQFF.

This clone was counted once. Mouse germline and gene names are used. The read stops 1 residue short of the end of the CDR3; the missing end is completed from the germline J gene. This sequence joins TRBV2 and TRBJ1-1; D gene uncertain. The germline V and J ends were trimmed by 2 bases and 2 bases, with 3 bases remaining between them. Germline-derived CDR1 and CDR2 are LGHNA and YSYQKL. CDR3 length: 12 amino acids. The CDR3 DNA, read in part, is TGTGCCAGCAGCCAACCCAACACAGAAGTCTTC. Residues: CASSQPNTEVF. The full CDR3 sequence reads CASSQPNTEVFF.

A remark on this clone: Genes and germline are mouse. The sequenced fragment ends 1 residue before the CDR3 boundary, so the rest is inferred from the germline J gene. The rearrangement links TRBV13-1 to TRBJ1-6; 9 bases line up with TRBD1. TRBJ1-6 is an ORF; its function is uncertain. This CDR3 region has 14 residues. V trimming: 8 bases; J trimming: 4 bases; junction bases outside the gene matches: 4. CDR1 is NSHNY and CDR2 is SYGAGN in the germline V gene. The DNA read from the CDR3 is TGTGCCAGGGGACAGGGTCGATATAATTCGCCCCTCTAC. Protein product: CARGQGRYNSPLY. The full CDR3 sequence reads CARGQGRYNSPLYF.

Points on this clone: Gene names are mouse gene names. The DNA ends 1 residue before the CDR3 does, and the rest of the CDR3 is filled in from the germline J gene. The V gene is TRBV26, the J gene TRBJ2-5; 8 bases agree with TRBD1. This CDR3 is built from 14 residues. Germline CDR1 KGHPV, CDR2 FQNQEV (reference sequence). The junction had 4 bases not matched to a gene; V was cut back by 4 bases and J by 4 bases. The part of the CDR3 DNA that was read is TGTGCCAGCAGTCGACCAGGGGGCGAAGACACCCAGTAC. Translation gives CASSRPGGEDTQY. The whole CDR3 is CASSRPGGEDTQYF.

On this clone itself: The gene symbols are mouse symbols. The CDR3 extends 1 residue past the end of the read, so its final part is completed from the germline J gene. The chain uses TRBV19 and TRBJ2-1, with D uncertain. The CDR3 is made up of 15 amino acids. Germline CDR1 FNHDT, CDR2 SITEND (reference sequence). V was shortened by 2 bases and J by 1 base, with 10 bases between the two germline ends. The sequenced part of the CDR3 DNA is TGTGCCAGCAGTATTAGGAACAAGAACTATGCTGAGCAGTTC. Translation: CASSIRNKNYAEQF. The whole CDR3 sequence reads CASSIRNKNYAEQFF.

This clone was observed a few times. Mouse gene names and germline throughout. The read ends 1 residue before the CDR3 terminus; that terminus is restored from the germline J gene. The chain couples TRBV13-3 to TRBJ2-4, with D perhaps TRBD1 (6 bases). V was clipped by 1 base and J by 7 bases, with 10 bases between them. This CDR3 spans 13 amino acids. Germline loops: CDR1 NNHDY, CDR2 SYVADS. The part of the CDR3 DNA that was read is TGTGCCAGCAGTGATAGGGACACCCACACCTTGTAC. As protein: CASSDRDTHTLY. The complete CDR3 reads CASSDRDTHTLYF. The full variable domain, rest sourced from reference TRBV13-3 and TRBJ2-4, is EAAVTQSPRSKVAVTGGKVTLSCHQTNNHDYMYWYRQDTGHGLRLIHYSYVADSTEKGDIPDGYKASRPSQENFSLILELASLSQTAVYFCASSDRDTHTLYFGAGTRLSVL.

For this clone: Any gene name here is a mouse gene name. The CDR3 end is not reached by the read, which stops 1 residue before it; the germline J gene fills it in. The chain couples TRBV12-2 to TRBJ2-1, with 14 positions matching TRBD2. The J segment lost 8 bases and the V segment lost 4 bases, leaving 15 bases of the junction unmatched. The CDR3 runs 18 residues. Germline V CDR1 and CDR2: SGHLS, HYDKME. The sequenced part of the CDR3 DNA is TGTGCCAGCTCCCCACCGGGACTGGGGGGGCGCGATCAGCCTGAGCAGTTC. This sequence encodes CASSPPGLGGRDQPEQF. The whole CDR3 sequence is CASSPPGLGGRDQPEQFF.